This T cell receptor (beta chain) was observed in a study of cytomegalovirus exposure and HLA in healthy donors. Study in general: Out of 150 million to 200 million T cells, an earlier analysis found fewer than 140 million unique TCR beta sequences in total.

Deletions cut 5 bases from V and 4 bases from J, with 17 bases between. Germline CDR1 MNHEY, CDR2 SMNVEV (reference sequence). The CDR3 length is 15 residues. Primers for the PCR totalled 60 Vbeta and 13 Jbeta. This table comes from immunoSEQ multiplex PCR, and its TCRdb copy is limited to in-frame clones, with some not included. The sample lists about 87,000 clones; around 70% were seen once. V gene TRBV27 combines with J gene TRBJ1-1; D is perhaps TRBD1 (5 bases). Sequencing was performed on PBMCs. This clonotype was obtained from a man aged 30 to 45 in good health and CMV-seropositive. CDR3 nucleotide sequence: TGTGCCAGCAGTATGAAGGGGCAATGGGGCACTGAAGCTTTCTTT. This codes for CASSMKGQWGTEAFF.